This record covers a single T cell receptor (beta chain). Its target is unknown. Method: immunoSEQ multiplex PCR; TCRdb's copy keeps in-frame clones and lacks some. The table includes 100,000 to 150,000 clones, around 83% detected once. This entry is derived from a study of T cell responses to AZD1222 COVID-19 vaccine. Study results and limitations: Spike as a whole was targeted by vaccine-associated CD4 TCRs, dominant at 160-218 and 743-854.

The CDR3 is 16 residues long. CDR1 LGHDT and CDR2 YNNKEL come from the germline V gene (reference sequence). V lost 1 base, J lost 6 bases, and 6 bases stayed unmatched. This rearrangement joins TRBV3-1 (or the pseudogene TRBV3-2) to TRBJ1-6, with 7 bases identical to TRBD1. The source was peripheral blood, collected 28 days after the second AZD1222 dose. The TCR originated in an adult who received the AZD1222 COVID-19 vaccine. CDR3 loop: CASSQVIGQVNSPLHF. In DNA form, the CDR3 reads TGTGCCAGCAGCCAAGTCATCGGACAGGTTAATTCACCCCTCCACTTT.